This is a list of T cell receptor beta chains from one sample in a study of PD-1 blockade in classical Hodgkin lymphoma. The table came from immunoSEQ multiplex PCR; TCRdb's copy has only in-frame clones and leaves some out. The table lists about 21,000 clones, approximately 85% of them singletons. This sample comprised peripheral blood mononuclear cells (PBMCs), obtained before the fourth cycle of nivolumab. The receptors originated from a human donor with classical Hodgkin lymphoma. Each CDR3 is given with its conserved first and last residue. A D gene is named only where the DNA matches it firmly. Size tells how often a clone was seen (once, few, many) or the class of an expanded clone, and some rows leave it out.

V	size	J	D	CDR3	DNA
TRBV19	NA	TRBJ2-1	NA	CASSITYNEQFF	TGTGCCAGTAGTATTACCTACAATGAGCAGTTCTTC
TRBV9	large	TRBJ2-7	TRBD1	CASSPRTGDSYEQYF	TGTGCCAGCAGCCCAAGGACAGGGGACTCCTACGAGCAGTACTTC
TRBV9	NA	TRBJ1-2	NA	CASSVTIRGTNYGYTF	TGTGCCAGCAGCGTAACCATCAGGGGAACTAACTATGGCTACACCTTC
TRBV2	NA	TRBJ2-5	NA	CASSPQETQYF	TGTGCCAGCAGTCCTCAAGAGACCCAGTACTTC
TRBV10-1	NA	TRBJ1-5	NA	CASRGPGGNQPQHF	TGCGCCAGCAGAGGGCCTGGGGGCAATCAGCCCCAGCATTTT
TRBV7-2	NA	TRBJ2-6	NA	CASSSRRGAGANVLTF	TGTGCCAGCAGCTCAAGAAGGGGGGCTGGGGCCAACGTCCTGACTTTC
TRBV10-3	few	TRBJ2-2	NA	CAIRGSGELFF	TGTGCCATCAGGGGGAGCGGGGAGCTGTTTTTT
TRBV13	NA	TRBJ1-5	NA	CASSSRGGTEPQHF	TGTGCCAGCAGCTCGCGAGGGGGGACGGAGCCCCAGCATTTT
TRBV7-9	NA	TRBJ1-1	TRBD1	CASSLTGENTEAFF	TGTGCCAGCAGCTTAACAGGGGAGAACACTGAAGCTTTCTTT
TRBV10-3	NA	TRBJ1-3	NA	CAISGVDSGNTIYF	TGTGCCATCAGCGGGGTTGACTCTGGAAACACCATATATTTT
TRBV7-3	NA	TRBJ2-6	TRBD1	CASSRQGSGANVLTF	TGTGCCAGCAGCAGACAGGGCTCCGGGGCCAACGTCCTGACTTTC
TRBV11-2	NA	TRBJ2-1	TRBD2	CASSLGWTSGIYNEQFF	TGTGCCAGCAGCTTAGGCTGGACTAGCGGGATCTACAATGAGCAGTTCTTC
TRBV7-2	NA	TRBJ1-2	NA	CASSPSPSLGPSFYGYTF	TGTGCCAGCAGCCCTAGCCCTTCGCTGGGCCCGTCGTTCTATGGCTACACCTTC
TRBV30	NA	TRBJ2-2	NA	CAWSRGGSTGELFF	TGTGCCTGGAGTCGAGGGGGGAGCACCGGGGAGCTGTTTTTT
TRBV6-4	NA	TRBJ1-4	NA	CASSESATNEKLFF	TGTGCCAGCAGTGAATCTGCAACTAATGAAAAACTGTTTTTT
TRBV11-2	NA	TRBJ2-2	NA	CASRIPGYGGAANTGELFF	TGTGCCAGCAGAATACCCGGCTACGGGGGTGCCGCGAACACCGGGGAGCTGTTTTTT
TRBV30	NA	TRBJ2-5	NA	CAWSVREETQYF	TGTGCCTGGAGTGTGAGAGAAGAGACCCAGTACTTC
TRBV5-1	NA	TRBJ2-7	TRBD2	CASSLGGGGISYEQYF	TGCGCCAGCAGCTTGGGCGGCGGGGGGATCTCCTACGAGCAGTACTTC
TRBV4-1	NA	TRBJ2-5	TRBD2	CASSQDGLRGGFETQYF	TGCGCCAGCAGCCAAGATGGGTTGCGGGGGGGTTTCGAGACCCAGTACTTC
TRBV9	NA	TRBJ2-3	NA	CASSVSGRSTDTQYF	TGTGCCAGCAGCGTATCCGGGAGAAGCACAGATACGCAGTATTTT
TRBV5-5	NA	TRBJ1-2	NA	CASSLGTPANYGYTF	TGTGCCAGCAGCTTGGGGACACCAGCTAACTATGGCTACACCTTC
TRBV5-4	NA	TRBJ2-3	NA	CASSLSQGSDTQYF	TGTGCCAGCAGCTTATCACAGGGTTCAGATACGCAGTATTTT
TRBV30	NA	TRBJ2-1	NA	CAWSVLSSFHNEQFF	TGTGCCTGGAGTGTTTTGTCGTCCTTCCACAATGAGCAGTTCTTC
TRBV5-6	NA	TRBJ1-1	NA	CASSFLDSKMNTEAFF	TGTGCCAGCAGCTTTTTGGACAGTAAAATGAACACTGAAGCTTTCTTT
TRBV18	NA	TRBJ1-2	NA	CASSPDESLQGYTF	TGTGCCAGCTCACCCGACGAGTCCCTTCAGGGCTACACCTTC
TRBV10-3	NA	TRBJ1-2	NA	CAINERGGSYGYTF	TGTGCCATCAATGAGCGGGGGGGAAGCTATGGCTACACCTTC
TRBV5-1	NA	TRBJ2-2	TRBD1	CASSSGQGRTGELFF	TGCGCCAGCAGCTCGGGACAGGGGCGCACCGGGGAGCTGTTTTTT
TRBV7-8	few	TRBJ1-2	NA	CASSLEGGIVYGYTF	TGTGCCAGCAGCTTAGAGGGGGGGATAGTCTATGGCTACACCTTC
TRBV5-4	NA	TRBJ2-7	NA	CASTGPSYEQYF	TGTGCCAGCACGGGACCCTCCTACGAGCAGTACTTC
TRBV29-1	NA	TRBJ1-2	TRBD1	CSVWTGRDYGYTF	TGCAGCGTATGGACAGGGAGAGACTATGGCTACACCTTC
TRBV19	NA	TRBJ1-1	NA	CASSIVEDSEAFF	TGTGCCAGTAGTATAGTAGAGGATTCTGAAGCTTTCTTT
TRBV4-3	NA	TRBJ2-7	TRBD1	CASSQEGTGRMGEQYF	TGCGCCAGCAGCCAAGAAGGGACAGGGAGGATGGGTGAGCAGTACTTC
TRBV25-1	NA	TRBJ2-7	NA	CASSEFSGAIGSYEQYF	TGTGCCAGCAGTGAATTCAGTGGGGCTATAGGATCCTACGAGCAGTACTTC
TRBV19	NA	TRBJ1-1	NA	CASSISANTEAFF	TGTGCCAGTAGTATTTCAGCGAACACTGAAGCTTTCTTT
TRBV7-3	NA	TRBJ2-3	NA	CASSLGGGGDTQYF	TGTGCCAGCAGCTTGGGTGGTGGGGGAGATACGCAGTATTTT
TRBV6-1	NA	TRBJ2-2	NA	CASSQPPTGELFF	TGTGCCAGCAGTCAGCCCCCCACCGGGGAGCTGTTTTTT
TRBV19	NA	TRBJ2-3	TRBD1	CASSSWTGLRYTQYF	TGTGCCAGTAGCTCTTGGACAGGGCTCCGGTATACGCAGTATTTT